The 9 T cell receptor beta chains below come from one sample, sequenced in a study of T cells expressing NK-cell markers. TCRdb derives one entry per CDR3 protein from the 5' RACE reads, leaving out DNA. The table counts a few hundred thousand distinct CDR3 sequences; under 4.5% lies in the top ten. Sequenced sample: blood T cells: a sorted CD56 or NKG2C T cell subset, CD4+ or CD8+ T cells, or bulk PBMC T cells (not recorded which). The receptors derive from a man younger than 35 in good health.

The CDR3 region is CASSLYGGNPLGNEQFF. The chain recombines TRBV7-2 with TRBJ2-1; TCRdb outputs TRBD2, but without DNA this stays unchecked. Germline V gene lookup returns CDR1 SGHTA and CDR2 FQGNSA. The CDR3 totals 17 residues. The full variable domain, with the rest looked up from reference TRBV7-2 and TRBJ2-1, is GAGVSQSPSNKVTEKGKDVELRCDPISGHTALYWYRQSLGQGLEFLIYFQGNSAPDKSGLPSDRFSAERTGGSVSTLTIQRTQQEDSAVYLCASSLYGGNPLGNEQFFGPGTRLTVL.

The CDR3 spells CASSFQGTSGIRSTDTQYF. This chain connects TRBV5-1 to TRBJ2-3; TCRdb picks TRBD2, but there is no DNA to check that call. CDR3 length equals 19 residues. The germline V gene encodes CDR1 SGHRS and CDR2 YFSETQ.

This chain's CDR3 is CASSQVGGTGANVLTF. V is TRBV4-3 and J is TRBJ2-6; there is no DNA to check the TCRdb D call of TRBD1. The germline V gene encodes CDR1 LGHNA and CDR2 YSLEER. This CDR3 is built from 16 residues.

The chain employs TRBV28 and TRBJ2-7; TCRdb reports TRBD1, a call that lacks DNA to check it against. This CDR3 has 11 amino acids. From germline, CDR1 is MDHEN and CDR2 SYDVKM. CDR3 sequence reads: CAGGTLHEQYF.

The genes are TRBV12-3 or TRBV12-4 and TRBJ1-3; the TCRdb D gene call, TRBD1, has no DNA to confirm it. The CDR3 is made up of 16 amino acids. The CDR3 is CASSHPGTGFGNTIYF.

The V call is TRBV12-5, the J call TRBJ2-3; TCRdb picks TRBD2, but there is no DNA to check that call. The germline V gene encodes CDR1 LGHNT and CDR2 FRNRAP. This CDR3 has 16 residues. This CDR3 reads CASVWKTSGSTDTQYF.

This sequence joins TRBV5-1 and TRBJ1-1; TCRdb calls TRBD1, which cannot be checked without DNA. Germline values: CDR1 SGHRS, CDR2 YFSETQ. There are 15 residues in the CDR3. The CDR3 region is CASSPGGDRNTEAFF.

CDR3 loop: CASSLGSGGDYNEQFF. This chain joins TRBV7-3 and TRBJ2-1; TCRdb gives TRBD2 as the D gene, but with no DNA this cannot be confirmed. The CDR3 length is 16 residues. From germline, CDR1 is SGHTA and CDR2 FQGTGA.

The V gene is TRBV5-1, the J gene TRBJ1-2; TCRdb outputs TRBD1, but without DNA this stays unchecked. The CDR3 spans 14 residues. In germline, CDR1 is SGHRS, CDR2 YFSETQ. CDR3 protein: CASSTGQGAYGYTF.